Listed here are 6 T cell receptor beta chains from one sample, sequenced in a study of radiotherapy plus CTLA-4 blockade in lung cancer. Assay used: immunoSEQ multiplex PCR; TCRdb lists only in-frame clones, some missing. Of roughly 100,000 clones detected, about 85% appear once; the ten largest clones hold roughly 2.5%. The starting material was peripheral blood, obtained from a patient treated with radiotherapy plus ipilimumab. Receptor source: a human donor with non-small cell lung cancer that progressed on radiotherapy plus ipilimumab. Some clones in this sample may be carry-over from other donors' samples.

DNA of the CDR3: TGTGCCAGCAGCTTAGCGGGGAACACAGATACGCAGTATTTT. It codes for CASSLAGNTDTQYF. The J gene is TRBJ2-3, the V gene TRBV7-9, with unresolved D. V lost 0 bases and J lost 2, with 6 bases in between. CDR3 length equals 14 residues. From germline, CDR1 is SEHNR and CDR2 FQNEAQ (reference sequence).

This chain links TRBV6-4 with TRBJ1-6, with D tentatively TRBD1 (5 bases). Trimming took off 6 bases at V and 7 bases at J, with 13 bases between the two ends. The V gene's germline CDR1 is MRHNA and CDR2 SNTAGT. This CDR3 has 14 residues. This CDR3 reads CASRAGTENSPLHF. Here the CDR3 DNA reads TGTGCCAGCAGGGCCGGGACGGAGAATTCACCCCTCCACTTT.

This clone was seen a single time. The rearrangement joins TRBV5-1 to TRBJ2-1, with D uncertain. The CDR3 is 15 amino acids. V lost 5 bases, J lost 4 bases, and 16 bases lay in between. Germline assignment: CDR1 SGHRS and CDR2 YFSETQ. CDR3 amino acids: CASSLVTPGYNEQFF. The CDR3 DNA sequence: TGCGCCAGCAGTCTTGTGACTCCCGGGTACAATGAGCAGTTCTTC.

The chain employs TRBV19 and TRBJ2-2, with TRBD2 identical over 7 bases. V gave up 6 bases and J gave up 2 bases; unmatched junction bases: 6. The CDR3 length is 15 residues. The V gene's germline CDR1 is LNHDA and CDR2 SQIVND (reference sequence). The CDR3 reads CASRPGTTNTGELFF. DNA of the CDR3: TGTGCCAGTAGACCCGGGACTACCAACACCGGGGAGCTGTTTTTT.

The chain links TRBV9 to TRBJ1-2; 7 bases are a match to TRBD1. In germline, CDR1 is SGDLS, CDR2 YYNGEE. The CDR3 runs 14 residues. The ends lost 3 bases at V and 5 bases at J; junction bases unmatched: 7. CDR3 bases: TGTGCCAGCAGCGATCGACAGGGAACGTATGGCTACACCTTC. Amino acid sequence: CASSDRQGTYGYTF.

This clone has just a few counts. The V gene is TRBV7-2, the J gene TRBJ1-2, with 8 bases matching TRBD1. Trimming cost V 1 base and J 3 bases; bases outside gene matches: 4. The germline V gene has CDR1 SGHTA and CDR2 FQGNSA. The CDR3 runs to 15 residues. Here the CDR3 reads CASSLGSGGDYGYTF. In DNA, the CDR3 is TGTGCCAGCAGCTTAGGATCAGGGGGCGACTATGGCTACACCTTC.